These T cell receptor beta chains were read from a single sample in a study of T cell repertoires in cytomegalovirus infection. A single record per CDR3 protein comes from TCRdb applying MiXCR to the reads. This sample has just under 500,000 distinct CDR3 sequences, with 30% to 40% found just once. These TCRs are of unknown antigen specificity. Sequenced here: cultured PBMCs, sampled from culture after CMV antigen stimulation. These receptors all stem from a human donor in good health (CMV status not recorded). Some clones in this sample may be carry-over from other donors' samples. Each CDR3 is given with its conserved first and last residue. D genes are given only for firm matches. Rows may omit the clone size; those that give it use once, few, many or a size class.

j_gene	d_gene	v_gene	abundance	CDR3aa	CDR3nt
TRBJ2-1	TRBD2	TRBV19	few	CASDTSGQYNEQFF	TGTGCCAGTGACACTAGCGGGCAATACAATGAGCAGTTCTTC
TRBJ1-6	.	TRBV10-3	.	CAINPEGTANSPLHF	TGTGCCATCAACCCTGAAGGGACTGCAAATTCACCCCTCCACTTT
TRBJ2-5	TRBD1	TRBV6-2/TRBV6-3	.	CASSYGQGVQETQYF	TGTGCCAGCAGTTACGGCCAGGGGGTTCAAGAGACCCAGTACTTC
TRBJ1-5	.	TRBV19	few	CASTPSGRSNQPQHF	TGTGCCAGTACCCCGTCGGGCAGGAGCAATCAGCCCCAGCATTTT
TRBJ2-1	TRBD2	TRBV6-5	.	CASSYTSGRGTLLRQFF	TGTGCCAGCAGTTATACTAGCGGGAGGGGTACGCTGCTCCGGCAGTTCTTC
TRBJ2-3	TRBD2	TRBV7-2	many	CASSSPGTSATDTQYF	TGTGCCAGCAGTTCGCCGGGGACTAGTGCCACAGATACGCAGTATTTT
TRBJ2-2	.	TRBV27	once	CASSLNAERVRAGELFF	TGTGCCAGCAGTTTAAATGCGGAAAGGGTCAGGGCCGGGGAGCTGTTTTTT
TRBJ2-7	TRBD1	TRBV28	.	CASSAQDRVSYERYF	TGTGCCAGCAGTGCCCAAGACAGGGTATCCTACGAGCGGTACTTC
TRBJ2-1	TRBD2	TRBV7-2	many	CASSLTGLAPKFF	TGTGCCAGCAGCTTAACCGGACTAGCCCCCAAGTTCTTC
TRBJ2-7	TRBD2	TRBV10-3	.	CAISESAIAGVGSSYEQYF	TGTGCCATCAGTGAGTCGGCGATAGCGGGAGTAGGGAGCTCCTACGAGCAGTACTTC
TRBJ1-5	.	TRBV7-9	.	CASSVQGSSNQPQHF	TGTGCCAGCAGCGTACAGGGTTCGAGCAATCAGCCCCAGCATTTT
TRBJ1-1	TRBD1	TRBV3-1	.	CASSQDPRRLATGGPYEAFF	TGTGCCAGCAGCCAAGATCCCCGCCGATTAGCGACAGGGGGCCCTTATGAAGCTTTCTTT
TRBJ1-4	.	TRBV19	.	CASSTGTLRGELFF	TGTGCCAGTAGTACCGGGACACTTAGGGGGGAACTGTTTTTT
TRBJ1-2	TRBD1	TRBV19	.	CASHSDRVTAYGYTF	TGTGCCAGTCACTCGGACAGGGTGACTGCATATGGCTACACCTTC
TRBJ2-1	TRBD2	TRBV28	few	CASTPTLAEAYNEQFF	TGTGCCAGCACTCCCACTCTAGCGGAGGCCTACAATGAGCAGTTCTTC
TRBJ2-1	.	TRBV19	once	CASSMGISLYNEQFF	TGTGCCAGTAGTATGGGGATTTCCCTTTACAATGAGCAGTTCTTC
TRBJ2-1	.	TRBV7-9	.	CASSLEGDQNNEQFF	TGTGCCAGCAGCTTAGAGGGGGACCAAAACAATGAGCAGTTCTTC
TRBJ2-6	TRBD1	TRBV12-3/TRBV12-4	.	CASTEGQYSGANVLTF	TGTGCCAGCACCGAGGGACAGTACTCTGGGGCCAACGTCCTGACTTTC
TRBJ2-3	TRBD2	TRBV28	few	CASSPLAGGADTQYF	TGTGCCAGCAGCCCCCTAGCGGGAGGGGCAGATACGCAGTATTTT
TRBJ2-7	.	TRBV7-9	.	CASSLARGLPEQYF	TGTGCCAGCAGCTTAGCGAGAGGACTACCCGAGCAGTACTTC
TRBJ1-5	.	TRBV7-2	many	CASSVQGTGQPQHF	TGTGCCAGCAGCGTACAGGGAACCGGTCAGCCCCAGCATTTT
TRBJ2-7	.	TRBV28	.	CASHPRGTGTHEQYF	TGTGCCAGCCACCCTCGGGGAACAGGGACCCACGAGCAGTACTTC
TRBJ2-7	.	TRBV6-1	few	CASTTAEPGGYEQYF	TGTGCCAGCACTACAGCCGAGCCCGGGGGCTACGAGCAGTACTTC
TRBJ2-5	.	TRBV5-1	.	CASSLATVETQYF	TGCGCCAGCAGCTTGGCCACTGTCGAGACCCAGTACTTC
TRBJ1-1	.	TRBV12-3/TRBV12-4	few	CASRSTGRTEAFF	TGTGCCAGCAGGTCCACTGGTAGAACTGAAGCTTTCTTT
TRBJ1-4	TRBD1	TRBV12-3/TRBV12-4	.	CASSFGQGDEKLFF	TGTGCCAGCAGTTTCGGGCAGGGGGATGAAAAACTGTTTTTT
TRBJ1-2	TRBD1	TRBV6-8	.	CASAQTGRETGYTF	TGTGCCAGCGCACAGACAGGGAGGGAGACGGGCTACACCTTC
TRBJ2-1	.	TRBV19	.	CASSKEPAKNEQFF	TGTGCCAGTAGTAAGGAGCCGGCCAAGAATGAGCAGTTCTTC
TRBJ2-3	.	TRBV10-3	.	CAISELQSDTQYF	TGTGCCATCAGTGAGTTACAGAGTGATACGCAGTATTTT
TRBJ1-3	.	TRBV7-3	.	CASSLNPGATGNTIYF	TGTGCCAGCAGCTTAAATCCCGGGGCCACTGGAAACACCATATATTTT
TRBJ2-1	TRBD2	TRBV10-3	few	CAIKLAGGSNEQFF	TGTGCCATCAAGTTAGCGGGAGGATCCAATGAGCAGTTCTTC
TRBJ2-3	TRBD1	TRBV6-5	.	CASSYRGRLSDTQYF	TGTGCCAGCAGTTACAGGGGGCGGTTGTCGGATACGCAGTATTTT
TRBJ1-2	.	TRBV7-2	many	CASSLASWDGNGYTF	TGTGCCAGCAGCTTAGCATCTTGGGACGGCAATGGCTACACCTTC
TRBJ2-1	TRBD2	TRBV29-1	.	CSVATSGVYNEQFF	TGCAGCGTCGCTACTAGCGGAGTTTACAATGAGCAGTTCTTC
TRBJ2-3	TRBD1	TRBV7-2	.	CASSGGQAPDTQYF	TGTGCCAGCAGCGGCGGACAGGCCCCAGATACGCAGTATTTT
TRBJ1-6	TRBD1	TRBV7-6	few	CASSLETGGSPLHF	TGTGCCAGCAGCTTAGAGACAGGGGGCTCACCCCTCCACTTT
TRBJ2-7	.	TRBV7-2	few	CASSEEGVWYEQYF	TGTGCCAGCAGCGAAGAGGGGGTCTGGTACGAGCAGTACTTC
TRBJ1-2	TRBD1	TRBV14	.	CASSQDPGTVVHYGYTF	TGTGCCAGCAGCCAAGATCCCGGGACAGTAGTACACTATGGCTACACCTTC
TRBJ2-1	.	TRBV19	few	CASTGREQHPVNEQFF	TGTGCCAGTACCGGCCGGGAACAGCACCCGGTGAATGAGCAGTTCTTC
TRBJ2-7	.	TRBV7-3	.	CASSFRDGYEQYF	TGTGCCAGCAGCTTCCGGGACGGGTACGAGCAGTACTTC
TRBJ1-6	.	TRBV7-2	many	CASSLRLSSYNSPLHF	TGTGCCAGCAGCTTACGTTTGAGCTCCTATAATTCACCCCTCCACTTT
TRBJ2-1	.	TRBV7-4	.	CASSLVGSQSKQFF	TGTGCCAGCAGCTTAGTAGGGAGTCAGAGCAAGCAGTTCTTC
TRBJ2-4	TRBD2	TRBV7-9	.	CASTPIAGDLENIQYF	TGTGCCAGCACGCCGATAGCGGGAGACCTCGAAAACATTCAGTACTTC
TRBJ2-1	.	TRBV11-2	.	CASSSGLTLYNEQFF	TGTGCCAGCAGCTCGGGACTGACTCTCTACAATGAGCAGTTCTTC
TRBJ2-1	TRBD2	TRBV7-3	.	CASSSTILAGGEQFF	TGTGCCAGCAGCTCAACAATCCTAGCGGGAGGCGAGCAGTTCTTC